The 9 T cell receptor beta chains below were found in one sample sequenced in a study of Ad26.COV2.S vaccination and SARS-CoV-2 variants. Repertoires were generated with immunoSEQ multiplex PCR, while TCRdb's copy carries only in-frame clones and drops some. The sample lists about 410,000 clones; 88% were seen once. The treatment is: approximately 18 received Ad26.COV2.S at low or high dose, single or two shots; 5 received placebo; per-sample allocation not given. All samples were drawn on day 63, counting from the first vaccine or placebo injection. This specimen was peripheral blood, taken in a trial of Ad26.COV2.S vaccine versus placebo. Receptors originate from a person aged 18-60 years who received the Ad26.COV2.S COVID-19 vaccine or a placebo.

The chain uses TRBV24-1 and TRBJ2-1; 7 positions match TRBD1. V was pared by 1 base and J by 0 bases, with 5 bases of the junction left unmatched. In germline, CDR1 is KGHDR, CDR2 SFDVKD. The CDR3 totals 17 residues. The CDR3 loop is CATSDLRTGSSYNEQFF. CDR3 sequence (DNA): TGTGCCACCAGTGATTTACGGACAGGAAGCTCCTACAATGAGCAGTTCTTC.

The chain uses TRBV7-9 and TRBJ1-6; D perhaps matches TRBD1 (5 bases). The CDR3 spans 13 residues. Trimming removed 10 bases at V and 6 bases at J, with 13 bases between. The germline V gene has CDR1 SEHNR and CDR2 FQNEAQ (reference sequence). The DNA of the CDR3 is TGTGCCATCGACAAGGGGTTTAATTCACCCCTCCACTTT. This sequence encodes CAIDKGFNSPLHF.

The J gene is TRBJ2-2, the V gene TRBV19, with D possibly called TRBD1 or TRBD2 (7 bases each). The CDR3 contains 12 residues. V lost 10 bases and J lost 6, with 12 bases in between. In germline, CDR1 is LNHDA, CDR2 SQIVND (reference sequence). As DNA, the CDR3 is TGTGCCACCAGGGGGGGGCCCGGGGAGCTGTTTTTT. Its protein product is CATRGGPGELFF.

The V and J genes are TRBV9 and TRBJ1-2; 12 nucleotides align to TRBD1. Germline CDR1 is SGDLS and CDR2 is YYNGEE. Trimming removed 4 bases from V and 4 bases from J; junction bases left unmatched: 5. The CDR3 is 15 residues long. CDR3 DNA: TGTGCCAGCAGCTTCCGGGACAGGGGGCCCTATGGCTACACCTTC. It translates to CASSFRDRGPYGYTF.

The CDR3 DNA is TGTGCCAGCAGCTTCGCGGCAGGTAACAACAATCAGCCCCAGCATTTT. It codes for CASSFAAGNNNQPQHF. V gene TRBV5-6 combines with J gene TRBJ1-5, with unresolved D. Germline CDR1 is SGHDT and CDR2 is YYEEEE. The CDR3 is 16 residues long. Trimming removed 2 bases at V and 3 bases at J, with 15 bases between.

In its sample, this clone was seen a few times. The chain couples TRBV7-9 to TRBJ1-3; TRBD1 aligns across 7 bases. The junction had 8 bases not matched to a gene; V was cut back by 5 bases and J by 1 base. Germline values: CDR1 SEHNR, CDR2 FQNEAQ (reference sequence). The CDR3 spans 16 residues. The CDR3, as DNA: TGTGCCAGCAGCCCGGACAGGTTCCTTTCTGGAAACACCATATATTTT. It specifies CASSPDRFLSGNTIYF.

The chain carries TRBV24-1 and TRBJ2-3, with D maybe TRBD1 (6 bases). Per the germline V gene, CDR1 is KGHDR and CDR2 is SFDVKD. With 9 bases removed from V and 3 bases from J, the gap between germline ends came to 6 bases. The length of the CDR3 is 11 residues. CDR3 sequence: CATQGTDTQYF. CDR3 nucleotides: TGTGCCACCCAGGGGACAGATACGCAGTATTTT.

This chain connects TRBV5-1 to TRBJ1-2; D is possibly TRBD1 (6 bases). Deletions cut 4 bases from V and 4 bases from J, with 11 bases between. The CDR3 is 13 residues long. Per the germline V gene, CDR1 is SGHRS and CDR2 is YFSETQ. CDR3 coding DNA: TGCGCCAGCAGCGAACAGGGAATCTATGGCTACACCTTC. The encoded protein is CASSEQGIYGYTF.

This clone was observed a few times. The chain has TRBV11-2 and TRBJ1-2; 9 bases fit TRBD1. Germline-derived CDR1 and CDR2 are SGHAT and FQNNGV. This CDR3 contains 15 residues. The trim removed 5 bases at V and 6 bases at J, leaving 10 bases unmatched. The CDR3 region is CASSGTGLSLDGYTF. As DNA, the CDR3 is TGTGCCAGCAGCGGGACAGGGTTATCTTTGGATGGCTACACCTTC.